What follows is one TCR beta chain and its context. The assay was immunoSEQ multiplex PCR, and TCRdb's table has in-frame clones only and misses some. The data show 150,000 or so clones, more than 85% seen once. These data originate in a study of blood T cell repertoires in COVID-19. About the study: Whether acute or convalescent, the COVID-19 samples came from the United States, Italy and Spain.

Recovered participants had two consecutive negative NP/OP PCR tests, healthcare professional clearance, or symptom resolution. Material: PBMCs or T cells enriched from blood (not recorded which). The origin of this receptor is a woman between 50 and 59 years old who had recovered from COVID-19.

CDR3 nucleotide sequence: TGTGCCAGCAGGGTACAGGGGGCAGGCTACGAGCAGTACTTC. Its translation: CASRVQGAGYEQYF. The V and J genes are TRBV2 and TRBJ2-7; 9 bases line up with TRBD1. CDR3 length: 14 residues. With V trimmed by 6 bases and J by 3 bases, 6 bases remained unmatched. Per the germline V gene, CDR1 is SNHLY and CDR2 is FYNNEI.